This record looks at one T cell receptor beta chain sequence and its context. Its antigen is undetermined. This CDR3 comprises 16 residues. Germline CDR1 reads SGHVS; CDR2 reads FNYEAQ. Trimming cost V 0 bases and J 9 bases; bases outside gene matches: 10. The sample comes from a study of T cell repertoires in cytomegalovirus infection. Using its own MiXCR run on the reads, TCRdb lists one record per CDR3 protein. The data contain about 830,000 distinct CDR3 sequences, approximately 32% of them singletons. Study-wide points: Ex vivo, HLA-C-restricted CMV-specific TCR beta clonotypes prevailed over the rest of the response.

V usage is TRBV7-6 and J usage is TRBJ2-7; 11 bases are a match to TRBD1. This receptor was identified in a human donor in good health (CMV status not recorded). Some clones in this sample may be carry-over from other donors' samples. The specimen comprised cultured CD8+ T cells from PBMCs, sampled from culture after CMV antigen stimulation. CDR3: CASSLAFEDRGPGQYF. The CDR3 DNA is TGTGCCAGCAGCTTAGCCTTTGAGGACAGGGGGCCAGGGCAGTACTTC. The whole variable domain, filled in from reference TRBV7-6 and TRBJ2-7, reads GAGVSQSPRYKVTKRGQDVALRCDPISGHVSLYWYRQALGQGPEFLTYFNYEAQQDKSGLPNDRFSAERPEGSISTLTIQRTEQRDSAMYRCASSLAFEDRGPGQYFGPGTRLTVT.